This T cell receptor beta chain was sequenced during a study of blood T cells in healthy people across ages. Study-wide points: More naive CD4+ cells and higher diversity were found in long-lived than in aged donors. Naive T cell percentage by flow cytometry tracked strongly with beta diversity.

Next came a second PCR, run for about 7 to 12 cycles, which used a sample-barcoded 5' primer along with a J-beta primer mix. Template switching added a 12-random-nucleotide identifier to every cDNA molecule. TCRdb processed the 5' RACE reads anew with MiXCR; each CDR3 protein has one entry. The sample has approximately 1.5 million distinct CDR3 sequences, 42% seen once. The CDR3 extends over 14 amino acids. CDR1 and CDR2 (germline): SSHAT, FNYEAQ (reference sequence). Each sample yielded at least 6 micrograms of PBMC total RNA. This clonotype has more than one count but fewer than ten. Its specificity is not known. At one of its ends the junction is not consistent with the germline gene, which may arise from a read error.

The clonotype comes from a woman under 30 in good health. The chain joins TRBV7-7 to TRBJ2-1, with 7 bases lining up with TRBD2. Input material: blood. CDR3 amino acids: CASSPLLARNEQFF. DNA for the CDR3: TGTGCTAGCAGCCCCCTACTAGCGCGTAATGAGCAGTTCTTC.